These 12 T cell receptor beta chains were sequenced from one sample in a study of CD8 T cells in Susac syndrome. With random hexamers, roughly 0.45 to 1 ug RNA was reverse transcribed. MiXCR was run by TCRdb on the immunoSEQ multiplex PCR reads, yielding one entry per CDR3 protein. The profile covers about 120,000 distinct CDR3 sequences, with roughly 94% appearing a single time and about 0.13% taken by the ten largest. The material sequenced was CD4+ T cells from PBMCs. The receptors here all came from a human donor with multiple sclerosis.

This rearrangement joins TRBV5-1 to TRBJ2-7; a possible D gene is TRBD2 (7 bases). The CDR3 loop spans 17 amino acids. Germline V lookup: CDR1 SGHRS, CDR2 YFSETQ. Between the trimmed V and J ends, which lost 1 base and 2 bases, there was a span of 19 bases. The CDR3 bases are TGCGCCAGCAGCTTGAGTGTTGGGGGGGCTACCCCCTACGAGCAGTACTTC. Translating gives CASSLSVGGATPYEQYF. Full variable domain (remainder filled in from reference TRBV5-1 and TRBJ2-7): KAGVTQTPRYLIKTRGQQVTLSCSPISGHRSVSWYQQTPGQGLQFLFEYFSETQRNKGNFPGRFSGRQFSNSRSEMNVSTLELGDSALYLCASSLSVGGATPYEQYFGPGTRLTVT.

This rearrangement joins TRBV7-9 to TRBJ2-1, with 7 bases identical to TRBD2. Germline values: CDR1 SEHNR, CDR2 FQNEAQ (reference sequence). With V trimmed by 2 bases and J by 3 bases, 4 bases remained unmatched. The CDR3 loop spans 15 amino acids. CDR3 loop: CASSLTGGLYNEQFF. The CDR3 DNA reads as TGTGCCAGCAGCTTAACGGGAGGCCTCTACAATGAGCAGTTCTTC.

The genes are TRBV18 and TRBJ1-1; D call uncertain. CDR1 and CDR2 (germline): KGHSH, LQKENI. The CDR3 consists of 15 residues. The germline V and J ends were trimmed by 3 bases and 1 base, with 12 bases remaining between them. The CDR3 DNA reads TGTGCCAGCTCACCCCAAGAGAGCTCGAACACTGAAGCTTTCTTT. Protein product: CASSPQESSNTEAFF.

The chain carries TRBV5-6 and TRBJ1-5, with D perhaps TRBD1 (6 bases). Trimming shortened V by 2 bases and J by 1 base, and 16 bases separated the two germline ends. The CDR3 has 17 residues. Looked up from germline, CDR1 is SGHDT and CDR2 is YYEEEE. Here the CDR3 reads CASSFWGLGRSNQPQHF. CDR3 nucleotides: TGTGCCAGCAGCTTTTGGGGGCTGGGTAGGAGCAATCAGCCCCAGCATTTT.

The chain combines TRBV2 with TRBJ2-2; tentative D call: TRBD2 (6 bases). The V gene lost 1 base and the J gene lost 3 bases, with 6 bases spanning the gap. Germline CDR1 SNHLY, CDR2 FYNNEI. The CDR3 totals 14 residues. The CDR3 sequence: CASSEGRDTGELFF. In DNA, the CDR3 is TGTGCCAGCAGTGAAGGGAGGGACACCGGGGAGCTGTTTTTT. The variable domain in full, with the rest retrieved from reference TRBV2 and TRBJ2-2, is EPEVTQTPSHQVTQMGQEVILRCVPISNHLYFYWYRQILGQKVEFLVSFYNNEISEKSEIFDDQFSVERPDGSNFTLKIRSTKLEDSAMYFCASSEGRDTGELFFGEGSRLTVL.

The V and J genes are TRBV30 and TRBJ2-2; 11 positions agree with TRBD2. In germline, CDR1 is GTSNPN, CDR2 SVGIG (reference sequence). The CDR3 loop spans 16 amino acids. The trim removed 3 bases at V and 7 bases at J, leaving 10 bases unmatched. For the CDR3, the DNA is TGTGCCTGGAGATATAGCGGGAGGGCCCCGGGCGGGGAGCTGTTTTTT. Its translation is CAWRYSGRAPGGELFF.

The chain combines TRBV20-1 with TRBJ1-1, with D perhaps matching TRBD1 (6 bases). The germline CDR1 and CDR2 sequences are DFQATT and SNEGSKA (reference sequence). The ends were cut back, 0 bases at V and 8 bases at J, with 10 bases in the middle. The CDR3 loop spans 12 amino acids. The CDR3 sequence: CSARDRDIEAFF. CDR3 sequence (DNA): TGCAGTGCTAGAGATAGGGACATAGAAGCTTTCTTT.

This chain joins TRBV5-1 and TRBJ1-2; D is unclear. Germline CDR1 reads SGHRS; CDR2 reads YFSETQ. CDR3 length: 11 amino acids. V gave up 6 bases and J gave up 5 bases, with 8 bases separating them. The CDR3 here is CASTSGYGYTF. The DNA for the CDR3 is TGCGCCAGCACCTCGGGGTATGGCTACACCTTC.

The CDR3 protein is CASSYMTTFGDEQYF. For the CDR3, the DNA is TGTGCCAGCAGCTACATGACCACCTTCGGGGACGAGCAGTACTTC. This chain links TRBV5-6 with TRBJ2-7, with D maybe TRBD2 (5 bases). CDR1 is SGHDT, CDR2 YYEEEE, per germline. The CDR3 sequence is 15 residues long. V gave up 3 bases and J gave up 5 bases, with 18 bases separating them.

J is TRBJ2-1 and V is TRBV5-4; the D gene could be TRBD1 or TRBD2 (6 bases each). CDR3 length: 15 amino acids. Trimming left V 0 bases short and J 4 bases short, with 11 bases between. Per the germline V gene, CDR1 is SGHNT and CDR2 is YYREEE (reference sequence). The CDR3 coding sequence is TGTGCCAGCAGCTTGGAGGGGGGCGATTACAATGAGCAGTTCTTC. As protein: CASSLEGGDYNEQFF.

The CDR3 sequence: CASSLGTSGIREQYF. The CDR3 nucleotides are TGTGCCAGCAGCCTTGGGACTAGCGGGATCAGGGAGCAGTACTTC. The chain couples TRBV7-9 to TRBJ2-7; TRBD2 matches 13 bases. The V gene's germline CDR1 is SEHNR and CDR2 FQNEAQ (reference sequence). The ends lost 5 bases at V and 7 bases at J; junction bases unmatched: 8. The CDR3 consists of 15 residues.

The sample holds one count of this clonotype. The chain joins TRBV10-3 to TRBJ2-3, with D unresolved. Looked up from germline, CDR1 is ENHRY and CDR2 is SYGVKD. Trimming stripped 8 bases from V and 7 bases from J, with 10 bases between. CDR3 length: 11 amino acids. CDR3 region: CAIRRLNTQYF. The CDR3 DNA reads as TGTGCCATCCGAAGATTGAATACGCAGTATTTT.